Below, 12 T cell receptor beta chains from the same sample are listed, as sequenced in a study of T cell changes during pregnancy in multiple sclerosis. Repertoires were generated with immunoSEQ multiplex PCR, while TCRdb's copy carries only in-frame clones and drops some. The table records over 65,000 clones, approximately 89% of them present only once. The sample in question was peripheral blood, obtained in the first trimester of pregnancy. The receptors originated from a female donor with multiple sclerosis, enrolled in a pregnancy study.

The genes are TRBV29-1 and TRBJ1-6; no firm D call. CDR1 is SQVTM and CDR2 is ANQGSEA in the germline V gene. The CDR3 loop spans 12 amino acids. The V end was cut by 0 bases, the J end by 13 bases, with 10 bases between. CDR3 sequence reads: CSVEEGRGPLHF. CDR3 bases: TGCAGCGTTGAAGAAGGGCGGGGTCCCCTCCACTTT. The full variable domain, with the rest looked up from reference TRBV29-1 and TRBJ1-6, is SAVISQKPSRDICQRGTSLTIQCQVDSQVTMMFWYRQQPGQSLTLIATANQGSEATYESGFVIDKFPISRPNLTFSTLTVSNMSPEDSSIYLCSVEEGRGPLHFGNGTRLTVT.

J is TRBJ2-7 and V is TRBV6-5, with D possibly matching TRBD1 (5 bases). V was trimmed by 0 bases and J by 5 bases, leaving 14 bases between them. Germline CDR1 and CDR2: MNHEY and SVGAGI. This CDR3 is 15 amino acids long. This chain's CDR3 is CASSYSWGRVDEQYF. DNA for the CDR3: TGTGCCAGCAGTTACTCGTGGGGCAGGGTGGACGAGCAGTACTTC.

This chain joins TRBV11-2 and TRBJ2-2; D gene unclear. Trimming removed 1 base at V and 1 base at J, with 13 bases between. Germline V gives CDR1 SGHAT, CDR2 FQNNGV. The CDR3 is 17 residues long. CDR3 sequence: CASSLGTAKLNTGELFF. CDR3 DNA sequence: TGTGCCAGCAGCTTAGGAACAGCAAAACTGAACACCGGGGAGCTGTTTTTT.

The count of this clone is one. The chain is built from TRBV5-1 and TRBJ1-6; D gene ambiguous. Trimming cost V 7 bases and J 5 bases, with 10 bases left between them. The CDR3 runs to 13 residues. Germline CDR1 and CDR2: SGHRS and YFSETQ. CDR3 sequence reads: CASATDDNSPLHF. CDR3 coding DNA: TGCGCCAGCGCAACAGATGATAATTCACCCCTCCACTTT. Combining the CDR3 with reference TRBV5-1 and TRBJ1-6 gives the whole variable domain KAGVTQTPRYLIKTRGQQVTLSCSPISGHRSVSWYQQTPGQGLQFLFEYFSETQRNKGNFPGRFSGRQFSNSRSEMNVSTLELGDSALYLCASATDDNSPLHFGNGTRLTVT.

V is TRBV29-1 and J is TRBJ2-7; D unclear. Trimming cost V 5 bases and J 2 bases, with 13 bases left between them. The CDR3 is made up of 13 amino acids. Germline CDR1 SQVTM, CDR2 ANQGSEA. CDR3 nucleotide sequence: TGCAGCGTTCCCAGTACCACCACCTACGAGCAGTACTTC. It yields the protein CSVPSTTTYEQYF.

The genes are TRBV5-6 and TRBJ1-6; 10 bases are a match to TRBD1. V lost 2 bases and J lost 5; bases outside the gene matches: 13. This CDR3 spans 19 amino acids. The germline CDR1 and CDR2 sequences are SGHDT and YYEEEE. CDR3: CASSLRWSGTGVNNSPLHF. CDR3 DNA: TGTGCCAGCAGCTTAAGGTGGTCCGGGACAGGGGTGAATAATTCACCCCTCCACTTT.

This chain connects TRBV7-3 to TRBJ2-1; D is uncertain. V lost 4 bases and J lost 7, with 17 bases in between. The CDR3 runs 15 residues. Germline V gives CDR1 SGHTA, CDR2 FQGTGA. The CDR3 bases are TGTGCCAGCAGCTCGAAAGATTCCGACGGGAATGAGCAGTTCTTC. The encoded protein is CASSSKDSDGNEQFF.

J is TRBJ2-3 and V is TRBV7-9; D call uncertain. Trimming shortened V by 4 bases and J by 1 base, and 15 bases separated the two germline ends. CDR3 length: 16 amino acids. The germline V gene encodes CDR1 SEHNR and CDR2 FQNEAQ (reference sequence). Written as DNA, the CDR3 is TGTGCCAGCAGCTACCAACTTACCCTCGGCACAGATACGCAGTATTTT. Its protein is CASSYQLTLGTDTQYF.

The rearrangement links TRBV7-2 to TRBJ2-1; 13 nucleotides agree with TRBD2. This CDR3 has 14 amino acids. Germline assignment: CDR1 SGHTA and CDR2 FQGNSA. Losses at the gene ends were 5 bases for V and 7 bases for J; bases not matched to a gene: 2. This CDR3 is CASSPGLAGNEQFF. The CDR3 nucleotides are TGTGCCAGCAGCCCGGGACTAGCGGGGAATGAGCAGTTCTTC.

The J gene is TRBJ2-2, the V gene TRBV27, with 7 nucleotides matching TRBD1. V was pared by 3 bases and J by 5 bases, with 3 bases of the junction left unmatched. CDR1 MNHEY and CDR2 SMNVEV come from the germline V gene (reference sequence). This CDR3 has 14 residues. CDR3 bases: TGTGCCAGCAGTTTGGGGACAGTAACCGGGGAGCTGTTTTTT. Protein: CASSLGTVTGELFF.

The CDR3 nucleotides are TGCGCCAGCCGAGCCAAAGAAACAGGGGAATACTATGGCTACACCTTC. Its translation is CASRAKETGEYYGYTF. The rearrangement links TRBV4-1 to TRBJ1-2, with 7 bases aligning to TRBD1. CDR1 is MGHRA and CDR2 is YSYEKL in the germline V gene. Germline trimming cut 8 bases from V and 3 bases from J; bases unmatched to any gene: 15. This CDR3 comprises 16 residues.

V usage is TRBV19 and J usage is TRBJ2-5, with 8 nucleotides matching TRBD1. V trimming: 10 bases; J trimming: 5 bases; junction bases outside the gene matches: 12. Germline CDR1 LNHDA, CDR2 SQIVND (reference sequence). This CDR3 is built from 14 residues. The CDR3 spells CATRDRLNVETQYF. CDR3 DNA sequence: TGTGCCACGAGGGACAGGTTAAACGTGGAGACCCAGTACTTC.